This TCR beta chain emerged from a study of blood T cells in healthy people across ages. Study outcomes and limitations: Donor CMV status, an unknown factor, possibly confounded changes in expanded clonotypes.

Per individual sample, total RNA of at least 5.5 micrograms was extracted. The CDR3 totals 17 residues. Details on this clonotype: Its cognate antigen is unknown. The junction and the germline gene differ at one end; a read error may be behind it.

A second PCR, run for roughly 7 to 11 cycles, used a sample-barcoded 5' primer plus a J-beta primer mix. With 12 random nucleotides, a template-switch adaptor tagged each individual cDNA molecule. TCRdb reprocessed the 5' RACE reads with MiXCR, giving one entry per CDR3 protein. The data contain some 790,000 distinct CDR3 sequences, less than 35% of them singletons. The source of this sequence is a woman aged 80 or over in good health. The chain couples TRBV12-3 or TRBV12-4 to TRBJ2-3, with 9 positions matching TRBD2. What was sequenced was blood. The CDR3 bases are TGTGCCAGCAGACTGGGCGGGGGGGGAGCTAGCACAGATGCGCAGTATTTT. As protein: CASRLGGGGASTDAQYF.